A selection of T cell receptor beta chains follows, all from one sample in a study of response to subunit inactivated influenza vaccine. TCRdb fed the RT-PCR reads into MiXCR, producing one record per CDR3 protein. The sample shows some 480,000 distinct CDR3 sequences, approximately 11% of them seen only once. The material was PBMCs from blood, obtained roughly 6 weeks after vaccination. The origin of the receptors is a man aged 45-60 years who received an inactivated influenza vaccine. Each CDR3 is given with its conserved first and last residue. A D gene is named only where the DNA matches it firmly. Size values are once, few and many counts, or a class for expanded clones, and some rows have none.

few	TRBV12-3/TRBV12-4	TRBJ2-1	TRBD1	CASSLVGQGARNEQFF	TGTGCCAGCAGTTTAGTGGGACAGGGGGCGCGGAATGAGCAGTTCTTC
.	TRBV14	TRBJ2-1	TRBD2	CASSQPGTSNEQFF	TGTGCCAGCAGCCAACCCGGGACTAGCAATGAGCAGTTCTTC
few	TRBV12-3/TRBV12-4	TRBJ2-3	.	CASTYGTDTQYF	TGTGCCAGCACCTACGGCACAGATACGCAGTATTTT
.	TRBV19	TRBJ2-3	TRBD2	CASRAIGLAGPDTQYF	TGTGCCAGTAGGGCTATCGGGCTAGCGGGTCCAGATACGCAGTATTTT
.	TRBV6-5	TRBJ2-7	TRBD1	CASRYSRDREDEQYF	TGTGCCAGCAGGTACTCCCGGGACAGGGAAGACGAGCAGTACTTC
few	TRBV5-1	TRBJ2-2	.	CASSLLGGRSNTGELFF	TGCGCCAGCAGCCTACTCGGAGGCCGATCGAACACCGGGGAGCTGTTTTTT
many	TRBV4-3	TRBJ2-3	TRBD2	CASSQGRGVDTDTQYF	TGCGCCAGCAGCCAAGGGCGGGGGGTAGACACAGATACGCAGTATTTT
many	TRBV7-9	TRBJ1-4	.	CASSLGRGEEKLFF	TGTGCCAGCAGCCTGGGCAGGGGAGAGGAAAAACTGTTTTTT
.	TRBV29-1	TRBJ2-5	.	CSVESWVGVESQYF	TGCAGCGTTGAATCCTGGGTGGGGGTTGAGTCCCAGTACTTC
.	TRBV12-3/TRBV12-4	TRBJ1-2	.	CASNIPGGYSYTF	TGTGCCAGCAACATACCCGGGGGTTATAGCTACACCTTC
few	TRBV27	TRBJ2-2	.	CASSLFSRWNTGELFF	TGTGCCAGCAGTTTATTTTCCAGGTGGAACACCGGGGAGCTGTTTTTT
.	TRBV6-1	TRBJ2-7	.	CASNPDYVPYEQYF	TGTGCCAGCAACCCTGACTATGTACCCTACGAGCAGTACTTC
.	TRBV7-8	TRBJ2-7	.	CASSLRRNSYEQYF	TGTGCCAGCAGCTTACGGCGGAACTCCTACGAGCAGTACTTC
many	TRBV29-1	TRBJ2-7	.	CSVFPPGVNEQYF	TGCAGCGTTTTCCCTCCTGGGGTTAACGAGCAGTACTTC
.	TRBV5-1	TRBJ2-1	TRBD2	CASSMLTSGGANEQFF	TGCGCCAGCAGCATGCTAACTAGCGGGGGGGCCAATGAGCAGTTCTTC